This record covers a single T cell receptor beta chain. The antigen remains unidentified. Sequenced by immunoSEQ multiplex PCR; TCRdb stores in-frame clones only, minus some. This table has approximately 90,000 clones, around 82% appearing once. This specimen comes from a study of radiotherapy plus CTLA-4 blockade in lung cancer. Overall study: Objective response rate was 18%; disease control rate, 31%. Whole-study results and caveats: Expansion in blood of tumor-derived TCR clones was seen after radiotherapy plus ipilimumab. Interferon-beta, together with early blood T cell clone dynamics, reportedly best predicted response.

The CDR3 has 12 residues. Trimming left V 10 bases short and J 3 bases short, with 12 bases between. From germline, CDR1 is MNHNS and CDR2 SASEGT. The receptor's source is a human donor with non-small cell lung cancer who had stable disease on radiotherapy plus ipilimumab. This specimen consisted of peripheral blood, obtained from a patient treated with radiotherapy plus ipilimumab. This rearrangement joins TRBV6-1 to TRBJ1-2, with a weak D call TRBD1 (5 bases). The CDR3 reads CATRGAHYGYTF. CDR3 bases: TGTGCCACAAGAGGGGCGCACTATGGCTACACCTTC.